This T cell receptor (beta chain) was captured by sequencing in a study of cytomegalovirus exposure and HLA in healthy donors. For the study at large: An early data release held 75 million to 100 million unique TCRs from HLA-typed donors. Whole-study results and caveats: CMV serostatus was the only immune exposure information that was available. TCR beta V segments were, for the most part, productive about 87% or about 30% of the time in an earlier analysis. Analysis was performed later, and it showed HLA-associated TCR beta chains to be more clonally expanded than equally common others.

Primers for the PCR totalled 60 Vbeta and 13 Jbeta. Measured with immunoSEQ multiplex PCR; TCRdb has only the in-frame clones, and not every one. The profile shows some 100,000 clones, 65% to 75% of them singletons. CDR3 length: 14 amino acids. Germline loops: CDR1 SGHRS, CDR2 YFSETQ. The ends were cut back, 1 base at V and 0 bases at J, with 4 bases in the middle. Details on this clone: Antigen: not known.

The clonotype was recovered from a woman between 18 and 29 years old in good health and CMV-seropositive. V usage is TRBV5-1 and J usage is TRBJ1-4; unclear D gene. Sequencing used PBMCs. CDR3 region: CASSLLATNEKLFF. CDR3 nucleotides: TGCGCCAGCAGCTTGTTAGCAACTAATGAAAAACTGTTTTTT. The entire variable domain, with the rest obtained from reference TRBV5-1 and TRBJ1-4, is as follows: KAGVTQTPRYLIKTRGQQVTLSCSPISGHRSVSWYQQTPGQGLQFLFEYFSETQRNKGNFPGRFSGRQFSNSRSEMNVSTLELGDSALYLCASSLLATNEKLFFGSGTQLSVL.